These T cell receptor beta chains were read from a single sample in a study of Ad26.COV2.S vaccination and SARS-CoV-2 variants. Using immunoSEQ multiplex PCR, the repertoire was profiled, and TCRdb retains in-frame clones only, with some absent. The sample records 300,000 to 400,000 clones, 92% being singletons. The source was peripheral blood, collected after recovery from COVID-19. These receptors all come from a human donor who had recovered from COVID-19. The CDR3 runs from the conserved cysteine through the conserved F or W. A D gene is named only where the DNA matches it firmly. Expanded clones get a size class; other rows say once, few or many, or leave the size out.

V gene	J gene	clone size	D gene	CDR3 DNA	CDR3 protein
TRBV5-1	TRBJ2-7	NA	NA	TGCGCCAGCAGCTTCATGTCGGTGGGCTACGAGCAGTACTTC	CASSFMSVGYEQYF
TRBV4-3	TRBJ2-2	once	NA	TGCGCCAGCAGCCAAGGTCCAGCGAACACCGGGGAGCTGTTTTTT	CASSQGPANTGELFF
TRBV27	TRBJ2-1	NA	NA	TGTGCCAGCAGTCTGGGAGGGGGGCAGTTCTTC	CASSLGGGQFF
TRBV23-1	TRBJ2-2	NA	NA	TGCGCCAGCAGTTCACCAGGGTGGGAAGGTACGGGCACCGGGGAGCTGTTTTTT	CASSSPGWEGTGTGELFF
TRBV7-2	TRBJ1-2	NA	TRBD1	TGTGCCAGCAGCTTTGACAGGGATTATCATGGCTACACCTTC	CASSFDRDYHGYTF
TRBV2	TRBJ2-1	NA	NA	TGTGCCAGCAGTGAAGCGCTCTATGGAGGGCAGTTCTTC	CASSEALYGGQFF
TRBV19	TRBJ1-1	NA	NA	TGTGCCAGTAGTGATCAGCTGGACACCCTCTGGGCTTTCTTT	CASSDQLDTLWAFF
TRBV18	TRBJ2-7	NA	TRBD1	TGTGCCAGCTCCCAGGACAGGACCACCTACGAGCAGTACTTC	CASSQDRTTYEQYF
TRBV5-4	TRBJ2-3	NA	TRBD2	TGTGCCAGCAGCCCCAATCCCGCACTAGCGGGCACAGATACGCAGTATTTT	CASSPNPALAGTDTQYF
TRBV19	TRBJ1-5	once	NA	TGTGCCAGTAGTAGCCCCGGAGGACAGCCTAGCAATCAGCCCCAGCATTTT	CASSSPGGQPSNQPQHF
TRBV7-3	TRBJ2-5	once	NA	TGTGCCAGCAGCCTCGGAGGGTCTTTGGGGACCCAGTACTTC	CASSLGGSLGTQYF
TRBV5-5	TRBJ2-1	NA	NA	TGTGCCAGCAGCCGGGGTTGGGGGGTACAGAATGAGCAGTTCTTC	CASSRGWGVQNEQFF
TRBV7-9	TRBJ2-7	NA	NA	TGTGCCACCGCTACGGGACTGGGAACCTACGAGCAGTACTTC	CATATGLGTYEQYF
TRBV27	TRBJ1-1	NA	NA	TGTGCCAGCAGTCTTGGGACGGTGAACACTGAAGCTTTCTTT	CASSLGTVNTEAFF
TRBV5-1	TRBJ2-7	NA	NA	TGCGCCAGCAGCTCCGCGGGACAGTCGATTACCTACGAGCAGTACTTC	CASSSAGQSITYEQYF
TRBV5-1	TRBJ1-2	NA	NA	TGCGCCAGCAGCTTGGCATCAGGGTATGGTGGCTACACCTTC	CASSLASGYGGYTF
TRBV5-1	TRBJ1-2	NA	TRBD1	TGCGCCAGCAGCCCCACTGGGGGTGGGACAGGGCCCGATTATGGCTACACCTTC	CASSPTGGGTGPDYGYTF
TRBV19	TRBJ2-7	NA	NA	TGTGCCAGTAGTATAAGGGACGAGCAGTACTTC	CASSIRDEQYF
TRBV4-2	TRBJ2-1	few	NA	TGTGCCAGCAGCCTCGACGACTACAATGAGCAGTTCTTC	CASSLDDYNEQFF
TRBV5-1	TRBJ2-1	NA	NA	TGCGCCAGCAGTTACTTCTCCTACAATGAGCAGTTCTTC	CASSYFSYNEQFF
TRBV5-4	TRBJ1-2	once	TRBD1	TGTGCCAGCAGCTCGGGACTTAACTCGGGACAGAACTATGGCTACACCTTC	CASSSGLNSGQNYGYTF
TRBV7-9	TRBJ2-1	NA	TRBD2	TGTGCCAGCATGGTAGGGACTATCTACAATGAGCAGTTCTTC	CASMVGTIYNEQFF
TRBV3-1/TRBV3-2	TRBJ1-4	NA	TRBD1	TGTGCCAGCAGCCGACAGGGTTATAATGAAAAACTGTTTTTT	CASSRQGYNEKLFF
TRBV4-2	TRBJ2-7	NA	TRBD2	TGTGCCAGCAGCCACCGAAGCGGGGGGGCGTACGAGCAGTACTTC	CASSHRSGGAYEQYF